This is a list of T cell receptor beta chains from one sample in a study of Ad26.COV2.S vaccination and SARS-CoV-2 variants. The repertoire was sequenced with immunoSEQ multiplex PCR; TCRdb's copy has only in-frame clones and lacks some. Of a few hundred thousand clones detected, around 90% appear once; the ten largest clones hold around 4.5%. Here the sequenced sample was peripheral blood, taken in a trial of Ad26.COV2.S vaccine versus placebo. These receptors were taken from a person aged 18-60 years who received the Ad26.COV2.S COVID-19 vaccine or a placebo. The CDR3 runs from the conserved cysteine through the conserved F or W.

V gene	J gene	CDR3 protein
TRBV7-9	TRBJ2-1	CASSPSAGASYNEQFF
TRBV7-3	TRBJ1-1	CASSLRLNTEAFF
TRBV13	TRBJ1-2	CASSFGPGGYGYTF
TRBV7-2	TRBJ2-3	CASSPTGSTDTQYF
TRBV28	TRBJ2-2	CASSLFRAPNTGELFF
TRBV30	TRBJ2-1	CAWSSLTYNEQFF
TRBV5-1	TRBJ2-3	CASSLDVADTQYF
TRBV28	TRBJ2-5	CASSWGRNQETQYF
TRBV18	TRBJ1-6	CASSPETDSPLHF
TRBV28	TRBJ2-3	CASSSRGRSDTQYF
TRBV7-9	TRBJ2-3	CASSHARGPTDTQYF
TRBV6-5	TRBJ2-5	CASTSGETQYF
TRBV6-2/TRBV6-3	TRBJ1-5	CASSYHLGQGFNQPQHF
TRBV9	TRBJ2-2	CASSVGQAVGELFF
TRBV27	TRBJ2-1	CASSLSPLSNEQFF
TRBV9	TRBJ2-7	CASSVDGLVGEQYF
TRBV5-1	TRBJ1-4	CASSFMGKLFF
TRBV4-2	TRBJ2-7	CASSQDRLGAFSNEQYF
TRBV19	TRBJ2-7	CASSARTETLHF
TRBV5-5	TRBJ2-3	CASSLGQGQADTQYF